This TCR beta chain was sequenced in a study of response to subunit inactivated influenza vaccine. Overall study findings and caveats: Authors suggested that a seasonal influenza vaccination recruits few new T cells each time.

CDR1 and CDR2 from the germline V gene are GTSNPN and SVGIG (reference sequence). CDR3 length equals 13 residues. TCRdb reanalysed the RT-PCR reads using MiXCR and keeps one entry per CDR3 protein. The table shows approximately 230,000 distinct CDR3 sequences, with 12% occurring only once. The sample holds one count of this clonotype. The antigen is unknown. At one boundary the junction diverges from the germline segment, which might be a read error. This receptor was taken from a man over 45 who received an inactivated influenza vaccine. The chain is built from TRBV30 and TRBJ1-5; unclear D gene. The material was non-naive T cells sorted from PBMCs, obtained 14 days before vaccination. CDR3: CDWSDGGNQPQHF. The CDR3 coding sequence is TGTGACTGGAGTGACGGTGGTAATCAGCCCCAGCATTTT. Together with reference TRBV30 and TRBJ1-5, the CDR3 gives the full variable domain: SQTIHQWPATLVQPVGSPLSLECTVEGTSNPNLYWYRQAAGRGLQLLFYSVGIGQISSEVPQNLSASRPQDRQFILSSKKLLLSDSGFYLCDWSDGGNQPQHFGDGTRLSIL.